This T cell receptor beta chain was profiled in a study of control samples from healthy donors and cancer patients. V dropped 5 bases and J dropped 7; count of bases not matched to a gene: 6. There are 13 residues in the CDR3. The germline gives CDR1 LGHNA, CDR2 YNFKEQ. Only in-frame clones appear in the TCRdb table, and some are missing; sequencing was by immunoSEQ multiplex PCR. The sample lists under 200,000 clones, around 90% occurring once. This receptor was taken from a woman aged 25 to 39 in good health. The chain is built from TRBV4-2 and TRBJ2-7; 9 nucleotides match TRBD2. The sample taken for sequencing was blood. CDR3 bases: TGTGCCAGCAGCAACCTTCTAGCGGGGGAGCAGTACTTC. Translated, it gives CASSNLLAGEQYF.